This TCR beta chain was observed in a study of blood T cell repertoires in COVID-19. This table comes from immunoSEQ multiplex PCR, and its TCRdb copy is limited to in-frame clones, with some not included. The data show about 88,000 clones, around 90% seen once. The germline V gene has CDR1 SGHRS and CDR2 YFSETQ. The CDR3 is 14 residues long. V gave up 0 bases and J gave up 4 bases; unmatched junction bases: 2. The TCR was taken from a man aged 18 to 29 with COVID-19, enrolled during active disease. Sample: peripheral blood. This chain joins TRBV5-1 and TRBJ2-3; 7 nucleotides match TRBD2. CDR3 coding DNA: TGCGCCAGCAGCTTGGGCGGGAGTGCAGATACGCAGTATTTT. Its translation: CASSLGGSADTQYF.